The 22 T cell receptor beta chains below all came from one sample that was sequenced in a study of blood T cell repertoires in COVID-19. Clones were sequenced by immunoSEQ multiplex PCR, and TCRdb holds only the in-frame ones, with some missing. The sample lists about 200,000 clones, roughly 91% seen once, with less than 4.5% in the top ten. Sequencing used PBMCs or T cells enriched from blood (not recorded which). These receptors were obtained from a woman in her 30s with acute COVID-19.

This chain joins TRBV4-1 and TRBJ1-5, with D possibly being TRBD1 (5 bases). The CDR3 spans 15 residues. Trimming removed 0 bases from V and 2 bases from J, with 8 bases in between. The germline gives CDR1 MGHRA, CDR2 YSYEKL. The CDR3 protein is CASSQDPGGNQPQHF. In nucleotides, the CDR3 is TGCGCCAGCAGCCAAGATCCGGGGGGCAATCAGCCCCAGCATTTT.

This chain uses TRBV6-1 with TRBJ2-7; no reliable D call. V lost 1 base and J 0 bases, leaving 10 bases between the germline ends. Germline V gene data show CDR1 as MNHNS and CDR2 as SASEGT. The CDR3 length is 15 residues. CDR3 protein: CASSEGLASSYEQYF. The CDR3 DNA is TGTGCCAGCAGTGAAGGACTGGCGAGCTCCTACGAGCAGTACTTC.

This CDR3 reads CASTGTFLTTNEKLFF. The CDR3 bases are TGCGCCAGCACCGGGACATTCCTCACAACTAATGAAAAACTGTTTTTT. V is TRBV10-2 and J is TRBJ1-4; tentative D call: TRBD1 (6 bases). The V gene lost 7 bases and the J gene lost 0 bases, with 15 bases spanning the gap. The length of the CDR3 is 16 residues. Germline-derived CDR1 and CDR2 are WSHSY and SAAADI.

This chain uses TRBV6-1 with TRBJ2-7; 7 bases are shared with TRBD1. The germline V gene encodes CDR1 MNHNS and CDR2 SASEGT. Trimming cost V 3 bases and J 3 bases; bases outside gene matches: 11. CDR3 length: 16 amino acids. The DNA of the CDR3 is TGTGCCAGCAGTGATTTGAGACAGGGAACCGTCTACGAGCAGTACTTC. Translating it yields CASSDLRQGTVYEQYF.

The rearrangement joins TRBV13 to TRBJ2-5; 10 bases line up with TRBD1. The CDR3 extends over 16 amino acids. Germline lookup yields CDR1 PRHDT and CDR2 FYEKMQ (reference sequence). The trim removed 5 bases at V and 5 bases at J, leaving 11 bases unmatched. The CDR3 is CASSTFLTGGGETQYF. CDR3 coding DNA: TGTGCCAGCAGCACGTTTTTGACAGGGGGCGGGGAGACCCAGTACTTC.

The chain combines TRBV25-1 with TRBJ1-3; D call uncertain. Deletions cut 7 bases from V and 8 bases from J, with 9 bases between. The germline CDR1 and CDR2 sequences are MGHDK and SYGVNS. CDR3 length: 11 amino acids. The CDR3 nucleotides read TGTGCCAGCACCGGCGGGCACACCATATATTTT. Translating it yields CASTGGHTIYF.

V gene TRBV4-1 combines with J gene TRBJ1-3; D unclear. This CDR3 has 13 residues. The V and J ends lost 1 base and 8 bases respectively, with 9 bases between them. The germline gives CDR1 MGHRA, CDR2 YSYEKL. The CDR3 sequence: CASSQVWEHTIYF. The DNA for the CDR3 is TGCGCCAGCAGCCAAGTCTGGGAGCACACCATATATTTT.

The chain is built from TRBV6-5 and TRBJ2-5, with 7 bases aligning to TRBD2. Germline V CDR1 and CDR2: MNHEY, SVGAGI. The CDR3 runs 15 residues. V gave up 5 bases and J gave up 6 bases; unmatched junction bases: 12. The CDR3 DNA reads as TGTGCCAGCAGTCCAGCGGGACGAAATCGGCAGACCCAGTACTTC. Translating gives CASSPAGRNRQTQYF.

The J gene is TRBJ2-2, the V gene TRBV19; D not resolved. V was shortened by 6 bases and J by 8 bases, with 10 bases between the two germline ends. This CDR3 spans 12 amino acids. The germline gives CDR1 LNHDA, CDR2 SQIVND (reference sequence). CDR3 nucleotides: TGTGCCAGTAGCGAAACGCGGGGGGAGCTGTTTTTT. It translates to CASSETRGELFF.

In this sample, this clone turned up once. This chain links TRBV5-4 with TRBJ1-1; D is ambiguous. The V end lost 0 bases, the J end lost 8 bases, and 8 bases lay between the germline ends. The germline gives CDR1 SGHNT, CDR2 YYREEE (reference sequence). CDR3 length: 12 amino acids. CDR3 protein: CASSLEAVEAFF. The CDR3 nucleotides read TGTGCCAGCAGCTTGGAAGCGGTGGAAGCTTTCTTT.

This sequence joins TRBV15 and TRBJ2-7, with D possibly TRBD2 on 5 matching bases. The CDR3 is 13 residues long. With 1 base removed from V and 6 bases from J, the gap between germline ends came to 10 bases. The germline V gene encodes CDR1 LNHNV and CDR2 YYDKDF (reference sequence). The CDR3: CATSRAKSGEQYF. CDR3 coding DNA: TGTGCCACCAGCAGAGCTAAGAGCGGCGAGCAGTACTTC.

This chain links TRBV7-2 with TRBJ2-1; 9 nucleotides line up with TRBD1. Per the germline V gene, CDR1 is SGHTA and CDR2 is FQGNSA. This CDR3 comprises 15 residues. Germline trimming cut 5 bases from V and 4 bases from J; bases unmatched to any gene: 6. The CDR3 region is CASSGTGTPYNEQFF. For the CDR3, the DNA is TGTGCCAGCAGCGGGACAGGGACCCCTTACAATGAGCAGTTCTTC.

V is TRBV6-5 and J is TRBJ1-1; 7 bases are a match to TRBD1. CDR1 is MNHEY and CDR2 is SVGAGI in the germline V gene. The V and J ends lost 10 bases and 4 bases, in that order; junction bases with no gene match: 9. The CDR3 contains 13 residues. CDR3 bases: TGTGCCATCACGACAGGGAAGTCCACTGAAGCTTTCTTT. Translated: CAITTGKSTEAFF.

This rearrangement joins TRBV28 to TRBJ1-1; D not certain. Germline CDR1 is MDHEN and CDR2 is SYDVKM. The CDR3 extends over 13 amino acids. Trimming removed 2 bases from V and 3 bases from J, with 7 bases in between. The CDR3 spells CASSLQVHTEAFF. For the CDR3, the DNA is TGTGCCAGCAGTTTACAGGTCCACACTGAAGCTTTCTTT. Looking up the rest from reference TRBV28 and TRBJ1-1 gives the full variable domain: DVKVTQSSRYLVKRTGEKVFLECVQDMDHENMFWYRQDPGLGLRLIYFSYDVKMKEKGDIPEGYSVSREKKERFSLILESASTNQTSMYLCASSLQVHTEAFFGQGTRLTVV.

This chain joins TRBV25-1 and TRBJ1-1; D gene unclear. V lost 4 bases and J 1 base, leaving 7 bases between the germline ends. The CDR3 runs 13 residues. The V gene's germline CDR1 is MGHDK and CDR2 SYGVNS. CDR3: CASSVQTNTEAFF. CDR3 nucleotides: TGTGCCAGCAGTGTACAGACGAACACTGAAGCTTTCTTT. The full variable domain, with the rest looked up from reference TRBV25-1 and TRBJ1-1, is EADIYQTPRYLVIGTGKKITLECSQTMGHDKMYWYQQDPGMELHLIHYSYGVNSTEKGDLSSESTVSRIRTEHFPLTLESARPSHTSQYLCASSVQTNTEAFFGQGTRLTVV.

This clone appeared once. The rearrangement joins TRBV20-1 to TRBJ1-1; D gene unclear. V was shortened by 3 bases and J by 0 bases, with 17 bases between the two germline ends. The CDR3 contains 16 residues. From germline, CDR1 is DFQATT and CDR2 SNEGSKA (reference sequence). The CDR3 is CSASWAGGLMNTEAFF. The CDR3 DNA reads as TGCAGTGCTAGTTGGGCAGGAGGGCTAATGAACACTGAAGCTTTCTTT.

The chain recombines TRBV2 with TRBJ1-2; a weak D match, TRBD1 (5 bases). Trimming shortened V by 3 bases and J by 8 bases, and 22 bases separated the two germline ends. Looked up from germline, CDR1 is SNHLY and CDR2 is FYNNEI. The CDR3 consists of 16 residues. The CDR3 spells CASSDGRGGPGYGYTF. CDR3 bases: TGTGCCAGCAGTGACGGGCGGGGGGGACCGGGGTACGGCTACACCTTC.

This clone occurred a few times. In DNA form, the CDR3 reads TGTGCCAGCAGCAGGGGGCGGGAGCAAGAGACCCAGTACTTC. This translates into CASSRGREQETQYF. J is TRBJ2-5 and V is TRBV2, with D possibly matching TRBD1 (8 bases). The length of the CDR3 is 14 residues. CDR1 and CDR2 (germline): SNHLY, FYNNEI. Between the trimmed V and J ends, which lost 6 bases and 2 bases, there was a span of 13 bases. Complete variable domain (other parts from reference TRBV2 and TRBJ2-5): EPEVTQTPSHQVTQMGQEVILRCVPISNHLYFYWYRQILGQKVEFLVSFYNNEISEKSEIFDDQFSVERPDGSNFTLKIRSTKLEDSAMYFCASSRGREQETQYFGPGTRLLVL.

The chain joins TRBV6-5 to TRBJ1-5; unclear D gene. V was shortened by 6 bases and J by 3 bases, with 9 bases between the two germline ends. CDR1 is MNHEY, CDR2 SVGAGI, per germline. The CDR3 consists of 13 residues. CDR3 DNA sequence: TGTGCCAGCAGCCCATCCAACAATCAGCCCCAGCATTTT. As protein: CASSPSNNQPQHF.

The rearrangement joins TRBV7-8 to TRBJ1-4, with D possibly TRBD1 on 5 matching bases. The V and J ends lost 5 bases and 8 bases respectively, with 21 bases between them. The V gene's germline CDR1 is SGHVS and CDR2 FQNEAQ. CDR3 length: 16 amino acids. The CDR3 sequence is CASSNIAVQEREKLFF. The CDR3 DNA is TGTGCCAGCAGCAACATAGCGGTACAGGAGAGAGAAAAACTGTTTTTT. The full variable domain, in which reference TRBV7-8 and TRBJ1-4 provide the parts outside the CDR3, is GAGVSQSPRYKVAKRGQDVALRCDPISGHVSLFWYQQALGQGPEFLTYFQNEAQLDKSGLPSDRFFAERPEGSVSTLKIQRTQQEDSAVYLCASSNIAVQEREKLFFGSGTQLSVL.

The rearrangement links TRBV3-1 (or the pseudogene TRBV3-2) to TRBJ2-7; 7 nucleotides agree with TRBD1. Germline V gene lookup returns CDR1 LGHDT and CDR2 YNNKEL (reference sequence). J was trimmed by 8 bases and V by 3 bases; bases with no gene match: 4. The CDR3 has 12 residues. CDR3 sequence (DNA): TGTGCCAGCAGCCACGACAGGGTTAAGCAGTACTTC. Protein sequence: CASSHDRVKQYF.

This chain connects TRBV27 to TRBJ1-2; perhaps TRBD1 as D (5 bases). The CDR3 is made up of 14 amino acids. The germline CDR1 and CDR2 sequences are MNHEY and SMNVEV (reference sequence). Trimming removed 8 bases at V and 4 bases at J, with 17 bases between. The CDR3 region has the DNA TGTGCCAGCGGTGAAGCCCCAGGGTTCTATGGCTACACCTTC. This translates into CASGEAPGFYGYTF.